Here is one T cell receptor beta chain with its context. Its antigen is not identified. The repertoire was sequenced with immunoSEQ multiplex PCR; TCRdb's copy has only in-frame clones and lacks some. Among around 330,000 clones listed, 67% were seen once. V shed 5 bases and J 1 base; nucleotides not matched to a gene: 7. The CDR3 totals 17 residues. Germline CDR1 MNHEY, CDR2 SMNVEV (reference sequence). The entry originates in a study of cytotoxic CD8 clonotypes in ibrutinib-treated CLL. Study outcomes and limitations: Upon ibrutinib response clonality rose, and upon progression it fell back toward baseline. Exceeding age-matched healthy donors, baseline clonality also tracked the counts of circulating CD8+ T cells. Progressing and sustained-remission patients had different sampling times.

The receptor was isolated from a human donor with chronic lymphocytic leukemia. The chain combines TRBV27 with TRBJ2-2; 10 bases are a match to TRBD1. The source material was PBMCs, sampled after 36 months of ibrutinib treatment. CDR3 DNA sequence: TGTGCCAGCAGTCGACAGGGGGCCACATTGAACACCGGGGAGCTGTTTTTT. As protein: CASSRQGATLNTGELFF.